One sample yielded the 26 T cell receptor beta chains listed below, sequenced in a study of T cell responses to AZD1222 COVID-19 vaccine (dated by TCRdb to about 2021). The time point label on this specimen signifies: about 28 days (+/-7) after the second vaccine dose. To prepare the library, the immunoSEQ multiplex PCR assay was applied. This is the immuneACCESS table as TCRdb keeps it, with only in-frame sequences that have V and J called. A part of the clones is gone; compared with another copy, unresolved V genes explain less than half, and the rest is unexplained. The sample has fewer than 90,000 clones on record, just over 85% of them singletons. The ten most abundant clones make up roughly 6% of the sample. The material sequenced was peripheral blood, taken 28 days after the second AZD1222 dose. These receptors were taken from an adult who received the AZD1222 COVID-19 vaccine.

The CDR3 sequence: CASSLWWGMNTEAFF. The CDR3 nucleotides are TGCGCCAGCAGCTTGTGGTGGGGAATGAACACTGAAGCTTTCTTT. The V call is TRBV5-1, the J call TRBJ1-1; unclear D gene. The V gene's germline CDR1 is SGHRS and CDR2 YFSETQ. The CDR3 is 15 residues long. V lost 1 base and J lost 0, with 10 bases in between.

The CDR3 region is CAIITGPSTEAFF. The CDR3 nucleotides read TGTGCCATCATTACAGGGCCTTCCACTGAAGCTTTCTTT. V is TRBV28 and J is TRBJ1-1, with D possibly matching TRBD1 (6 bases). CDR3 size: 13 residues. V lost 10 bases and J lost 4, with 16 bases in between. Germline CDR1 MDHEN, CDR2 SYDVKM.

The V and J genes are TRBV28 and TRBJ2-1; 8 bases match TRBD2. Germline CDR1 MDHEN, CDR2 SYDVKM. The junction had 4 bases not matched to a gene; V was cut back by 10 bases and J by 2 bases. The length of the CDR3 is 13 residues. The DNA of the CDR3 is TGTGCCACCGGGGGGGTGCCCTACAATGAGCAGTTCTTC. Translation: CATGGVPYNEQFF.

The rearrangement joins TRBV6-5 to TRBJ1-1; no reliable D call. Per the germline V gene, CDR1 is MNHEY and CDR2 is SVGAGI. CDR3 length: 13 residues. The V end was cut by 6 bases, the J end by 0 bases, with 8 bases between. DNA of the CDR3: TGTGCCAGCAGCCCCGGGGTGAACACTGAAGCTTTCTTT. Its translation is CASSPGVNTEAFF.

The CDR3 DNA reads as TGTGCCTGGAACAAACGGACAGGGGCAGATACGCAGTATTTT. It yields the protein CAWNKRTGADTQYF. This rearrangement joins TRBV30 to TRBJ2-3; 9 positions match TRBD1. Germline V gene data show CDR1 as GTSNPN and CDR2 as SVGIG (reference sequence). The CDR3 totals 14 residues. Trimming took 4 bases from V and 4 from J; bases not matched to a gene: 6.

This clone has only a few counts. The chain is built from TRBV18 and TRBJ1-5; D gene ambiguous. Trimming removed 0 bases at V and 0 bases at J, with 15 bases between. This CDR3 is built from 18 residues. CDR1 and CDR2 from the germline V gene are KGHSH and LQKENI. The CDR3 coding sequence is TGTGCCAGCTCACCACCGATCGAGCGAGGGTATAGCAATCAGCCCCAGCATTTT. It encodes CASSPPIERGYSNQPQHF. The variable domain in full, completed from reference TRBV18 and TRBJ1-5, reads NAGVMQNPRHLVRRRGQEARLRCSPMKGHSHVYWYRQLPEEGLKFMVYLQKENIIDESGMPKERFSAEFPKEGPSILRIQQVVRGDSAAYFCASSPPIERGYSNQPQHFGDGTRLSIL.

J is TRBJ1-2 and V is TRBV7-9, with TRBD1 matching 7 bases. V gave up 4 bases and J gave up 4 bases; unmatched junction bases: 3. CDR3 length: 13 amino acids. Germline-derived CDR1 and CDR2 are SEHNR and FQNEAQ (reference sequence). CDR3 sequence: CASSYRDSYGYTF. DNA of the CDR3: TGTGCCAGCAGCTACCGGGACAGCTATGGCTACACCTTC.

This clone was counted a few times. The rearrangement links TRBV19 to TRBJ1-4, with D hard to call. V lost 0 bases and J 0 bases, leaving 2 bases between the germline ends. The CDR3 spans 14 residues. CDR1 and CDR2 (germline): LNHDA, SQIVND (reference sequence). The CDR3 DNA sequence: TGTGCCAGTAGTATAGACGCAACTAATGAAAAACTGTTTTTT. This codes for CASSIDATNEKLFF.

The V call is TRBV7-9, the J call TRBJ2-5, with 14 bases that match TRBD2. Germline loops: CDR1 SEHNR, CDR2 FQNEAQ (reference sequence). V dropped 6 bases and J dropped 1; count of bases not matched to a gene: 4. The CDR3 length is 16 residues. For the CDR3, the DNA is TGTGCCAGCAGTGTAGGGACTAGCGGGGGCCAAGAGACCCAGTACTTC. As protein: CASSVGTSGGQETQYF.

The chain has TRBV27 and TRBJ2-7, with D perhaps TRBD2 (5 bases). There are 15 residues in the CDR3. Germline-derived CDR1 and CDR2 are MNHEY and SMNVEV (reference sequence). Trimming took 4 bases from V and 4 from J, leaving 17 bases between them. The CDR3 DNA is TGTGCCAGCAGTTCAGCGGCTGGGAATGGGTACGAGCAGTACTTC. The encoded protein is CASSSAAGNGYEQYF.

The J gene is TRBJ1-2, the V gene TRBV19, with 7 bases that match TRBD1. Germline-derived CDR1 and CDR2 are LNHDA and SQIVND (reference sequence). Unmatched junction bases numbered 13, after V lost 4 bases and J lost 5 bases. CDR3 size: 16 residues. The CDR3 DNA reads as TGTGCCAGTAGTACTGCCGGGACAGCTAAGGGGTATGGCTACACCTTC. This sequence encodes CASSTAGTAKGYGYTF.

CDR3 in amino acids: CASSQWPGTQYF. CDR3 coding DNA: TGCGCCAGCAGCCAATGGCCAGGAACGCAGTATTTT. The rearrangement uses TRBV4-3 and TRBJ2-3; D remains unclear. The CDR3 has 12 amino acids. Looked up from germline, CDR1 is LGHNA and CDR2 is YSLEER. V was pared by 2 bases and J by 9 bases, with 9 bases between.

CDR3 DNA: TGTGCCAGCAGCCCCCGCTGGGGAGGCGAAAAACTGTTTTTT. This codes for CASSPRWGGEKLFF. J is TRBJ1-4 and V is TRBV14, with D unclear. V lost 4 bases and J lost 8, with 14 bases in between. The CDR3 has 14 residues. Germline-derived CDR1 and CDR2 are SGHDN and FVKESK.

This chain uses TRBV6-6 with TRBJ2-6; D possibly corresponds to TRBD1 (6 bases). Germline CDR1 and CDR2: MNHNY and SVGAGI (reference sequence). Trimming left V 6 bases short and J 0 bases short, with 27 bases between. The CDR3 sequence is 21 residues long. CDR3 in DNA: TGTGCCAGCAGCCCGGGGTGGGGGCGCCTCTTCCGTGGCTCTGGGGCCAACGTCCTGACTTTC. As protein: CASSPGWGRLFRGSGANVLTF.

In DNA, the CDR3 is TGTGCCCCCAGGGGGACTAGCGGGCTTTCCTACGAGCAGTACTTC. The encoded protein is CAPRGTSGLSYEQYF. The J gene is TRBJ2-7, the V gene TRBV27, with TRBD2 matching over 12 bases. The germline CDR1 and CDR2 sequences are MNHEY and SMNVEV (reference sequence). J lost 1 base, V lost 11 bases, and 9 bases had no gene match. The CDR3 runs to 15 residues.

The chain is built from TRBV7-2 and TRBJ2-3; 11 bases are shared with TRBD2. Germline loops: CDR1 SGHTA, CDR2 FQGNSA. V trimming: 4 bases; J trimming: 1 base; junction bases outside the gene matches: 7. The CDR3 runs to 17 residues. The CDR3 DNA follows: TGTGCCAGCAGCTCACGGACTAGCGGGTGGGGCACAGATACGCAGTATTTT. This codes for CASSSRTSGWGTDTQYF.

The V and J genes are TRBV5-1 and TRBJ1-4; TRBD1 is a possible D gene (6 bases). Trimming removed 4 bases from V and 7 bases from J, with 17 bases in between. Per germline, CDR1 SGHRS and CDR2 YFSETQ. The length of the CDR3 is 15 residues. The CDR3 here is CASSPSGGRGEKLFF. Here the CDR3 DNA reads TGCGCCAGCAGCCCATCGGGGGGGCGGGGTGAAAAACTGTTTTTT.

This clone occurred once. One end of the junction is discordant with germline, which a read error may explain. This chain uses TRBV14 with TRBJ1-2; perhaps TRBD1 as D (6 bases). This CDR3 has 13 residues. Germline CDR1 is SGHDN and CDR2 is FVKESK. CDR3: CASSPQLGGHIAF. The CDR3 coding sequence is TGTGCCAGCAGCCCCCAATTGGGGGGACACATCGCCTTC.

This rearrangement joins TRBV6-4 to TRBJ2-2; the match to TRBD1 covers 12 bases. The trim removed 8 bases at V and 6 bases at J, leaving 7 bases unmatched. Germline V lookup: CDR1 MRHNA, CDR2 SNTAGT. There are 15 residues in the CDR3. CDR3 nucleotides: TGTGCCAGCGGACTGGGACAGGGGGCGTCCGGGGAGCTGTTTTTT. This gives the protein CASGLGQGASGELFF.

This chain joins TRBV6-2 or TRBV6-3 and TRBJ1-2; 9 bases line up with TRBD1. Per the germline V gene, CDR1 is MNHEY and CDR2 is SVGEGT. The CDR3 spans 14 residues. J gave up 3 bases and V 6 bases, and 5 bases lay outside the gene matches. The CDR3 spells CASSRTGDHYGYTF. In DNA, the CDR3 is TGTGCCAGCAGCCGGACAGGGGATCACTATGGCTACACCTTC.

This chain joins TRBV3-1 (or the pseudogene TRBV3-2) and TRBJ1-4; D is perhaps TRBD1 (5 bases). Germline V gene sequence: CDR1 LGHDT, CDR2 YNNKEL (reference sequence). V lost 2 bases to trimming and J lost 8 bases, with 12 bases between them. CDR3 size: 14 residues. The CDR3 DNA sequence: TGTGCCAGCAGCCAAAACTCAGGGCGAGAAAAACTGTTTTTT. Amino acids: CASSQNSGREKLFF.

The chain uses TRBV19 and TRBJ2-7, with 9 bases fitting TRBD1. Losses at the gene ends were 3 bases for V and 3 bases for J; bases not matched to a gene: 3. This CDR3 region has 14 residues. Germline assignment: CDR1 LNHDA and CDR2 SQIVND (reference sequence). The CDR3 nucleotides read TGTGCCAGTAGTATCCGGGACAGGGACTACGAGCAGTACTTC. Residues: CASSIRDRDYEQYF. The variable domain in full, with the rest retrieved from reference TRBV19 and TRBJ2-7, is DGGITQSPKYLFRKEGQNVTLSCEQNLNHDAMYWYRQDPGQGLRLIYYSQIVNDFQKGDIAEGYSVSREKKESFPLTVTSAQKNPTAFYLCASSIRDRDYEQYFGPGTRLTVT.

The chain links TRBV5-4 to TRBJ2-7; D is possibly TRBD2 (5 bases). The CDR3 sequence is 11 residues long. Between the trimmed V and J ends, which lost 10 bases and 2 bases, there was a span of 10 bases. Germline V lookup: CDR1 SGHNT, CDR2 YYREEE (reference sequence). The CDR3 DNA is TGTGCCGGGAGCATTGCCTACGAGCAGTACTTC. Its translation is CAGSIAYEQYF.

The chain recombines TRBV19 with TRBJ2-2; 8 nucleotides match TRBD1. Germline trimming cut 4 bases from V and 2 bases from J; bases unmatched to any gene: 9. From germline, CDR1 is LNHDA and CDR2 SQIVND (reference sequence). This CDR3 is built from 17 residues. CDR3 amino acids: CASSSARTGTNTGELFF. In nucleotides, the CDR3 is TGTGCCAGTAGTAGCGCCCGGACAGGGACTAACACCGGGGAGCTGTTTTTT.

V usage is TRBV6-5 and J usage is TRBJ1-5; D is perhaps TRBD1 (5 bases). Trimming shortened V by 7 bases and J by 6 bases, and 16 bases separated the two germline ends. This CDR3 is 14 amino acids long. The germline V gene has CDR1 MNHEY and CDR2 SVGAGI. The CDR3 loop is CASNQREGSQPQHF. CDR3 nucleotide sequence: TGTGCCAGCAACCAAAGGGAGGGGTCTCAGCCCCAGCATTTT.

This chain joins TRBV5-1 and TRBJ1-2; 7 nucleotides align to TRBD1. V was clipped by 1 base and J by 6 bases; unmatched bases: 6. The CDR3 contains 14 residues. The germline V gene encodes CDR1 SGHRS and CDR2 YFSETQ. CDR3 amino acids: CASSLQGVRDGYTF. CDR3 sequence (DNA): TGCGCCAGCAGCTTGCAGGGGGTAAGGGATGGCTACACCTTC.